The clone carrying this TCR beta chain occurred a few times. Its cognate antigen is unknown. The entry originates in a study of blood T cells in healthy people across ages. Findings and limits, study-wide: It was held that diversity estimates obtained from one million T cells represented underestimates. The long-lived group displayed more naive CD4+ cells, plus higher diversity, than the aged donors did.

Primers used in a second PCR of roughly 7 to 12 cycles were a sample-barcoded 5' primer and a J-beta primer mix. MiXCR, run by TCRdb on the 5' RACE reads, gives a single entry per CDR3 protein. The data hold 1.2 million to 1.5 million distinct CDR3 sequences, with 35% to 45% observed a single time. Donors each provided around 10 milliliters of peripheral blood. Isolated PBMCs totaled at least 6.5 million in each sample. The germline V gene has CDR1 SGHKS and CDR2 YYEKEE (reference sequence). The length of the CDR3 is 14 residues. The V end was cut by 0 bases, the J end by 7 bases, with 10 bases between.

The J gene is TRBJ1-4, the V gene TRBV5-5; the D gene is possibly TRBD1 (5 bases). The sequencing input was blood. The sequence was collected from a woman aged 18-29 years in good health. The CDR3 DNA sequence: TGTGCCAGCAGCTTGGAGCCAGACAGTGAAAAACTGTTTTTT. It encodes CASSLEPDSEKLFF. Variable domain in full (rest from reference TRBV5-5 and TRBJ1-4): DAGVTQSPTHLIKTRGQQVTLRCSPISGHKSVSWYQQVLGQGPQFIFQYYEKEERGRGNFPDRFSARQFPNYSSELNVNALLLGDSALYLCASSLEPDSEKLFFGSGTQLSVL.